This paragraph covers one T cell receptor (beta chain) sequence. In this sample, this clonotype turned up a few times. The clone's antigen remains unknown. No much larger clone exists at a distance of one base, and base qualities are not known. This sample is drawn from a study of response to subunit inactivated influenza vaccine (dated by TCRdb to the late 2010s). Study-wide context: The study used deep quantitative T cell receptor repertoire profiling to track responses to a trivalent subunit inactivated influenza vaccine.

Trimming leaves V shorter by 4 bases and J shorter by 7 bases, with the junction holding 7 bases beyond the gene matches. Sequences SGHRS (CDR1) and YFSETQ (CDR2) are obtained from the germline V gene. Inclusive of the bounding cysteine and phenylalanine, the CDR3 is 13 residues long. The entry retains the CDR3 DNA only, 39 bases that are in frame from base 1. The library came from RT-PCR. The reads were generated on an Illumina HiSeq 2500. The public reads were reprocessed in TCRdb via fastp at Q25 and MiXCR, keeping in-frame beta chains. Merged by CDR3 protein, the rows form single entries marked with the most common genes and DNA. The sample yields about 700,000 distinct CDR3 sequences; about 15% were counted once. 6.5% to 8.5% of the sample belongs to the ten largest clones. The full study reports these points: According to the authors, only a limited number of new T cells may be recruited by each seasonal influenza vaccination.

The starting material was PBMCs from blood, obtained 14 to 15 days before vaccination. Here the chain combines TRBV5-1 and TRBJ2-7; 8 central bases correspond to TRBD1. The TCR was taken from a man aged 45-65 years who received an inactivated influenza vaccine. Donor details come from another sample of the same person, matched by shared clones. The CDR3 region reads CASSHGQGWEQYF. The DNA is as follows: TGCGCCAGCAGCCATGGACAGGGCTGGGAGCAGTACTTC. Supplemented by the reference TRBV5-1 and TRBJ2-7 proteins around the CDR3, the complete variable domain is KAGVTQTPRYLIKTRGQQVTLSCSPISGHRSVSWYQQTPGQGLQFLFEYFSETQRNKGNFPGRFSGRQFSNSRSEMNVSTLELGDSALYLCASSHGQGWEQYFGPGTRLTVT.